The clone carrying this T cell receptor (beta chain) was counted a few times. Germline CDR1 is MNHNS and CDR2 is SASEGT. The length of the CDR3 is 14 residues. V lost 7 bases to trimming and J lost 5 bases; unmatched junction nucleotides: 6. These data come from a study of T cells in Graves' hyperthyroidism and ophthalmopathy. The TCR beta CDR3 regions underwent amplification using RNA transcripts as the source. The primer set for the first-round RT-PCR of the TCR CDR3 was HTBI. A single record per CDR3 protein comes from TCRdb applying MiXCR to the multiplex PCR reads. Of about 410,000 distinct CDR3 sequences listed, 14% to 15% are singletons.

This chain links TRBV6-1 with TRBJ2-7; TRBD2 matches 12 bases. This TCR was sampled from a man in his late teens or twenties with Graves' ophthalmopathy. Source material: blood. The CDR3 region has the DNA TGTGCCAGCAACCTAGCGGGAGGGTCCGACGAGCAGTACTTC. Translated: CASNLAGGSDEQYF.